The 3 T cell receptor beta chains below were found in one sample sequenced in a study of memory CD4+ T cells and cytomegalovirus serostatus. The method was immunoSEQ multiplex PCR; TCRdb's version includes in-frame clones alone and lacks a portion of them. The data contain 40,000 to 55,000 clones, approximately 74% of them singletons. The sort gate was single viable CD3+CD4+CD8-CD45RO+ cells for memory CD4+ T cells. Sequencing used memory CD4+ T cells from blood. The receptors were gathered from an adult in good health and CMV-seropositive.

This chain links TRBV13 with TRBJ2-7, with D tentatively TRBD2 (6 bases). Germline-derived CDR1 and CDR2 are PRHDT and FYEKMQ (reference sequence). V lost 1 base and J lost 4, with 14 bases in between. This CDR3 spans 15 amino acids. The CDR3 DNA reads TGTGCCAGCAGCTTAGCGGCGGGGCCTGGATACGAGCAGTACTTC. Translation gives CASSLAAGPGYEQYF. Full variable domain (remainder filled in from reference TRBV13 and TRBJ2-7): AAGVIQSPRHLIKEKRETATLKCYPIPRHDTVYWYQQGPGQDPQFLISFYEKMQSDKGSIPDRFSAQQFSDYHSELNMSSLELGDSALYFCASSLAAGPGYEQYFGPGTRLTVT.

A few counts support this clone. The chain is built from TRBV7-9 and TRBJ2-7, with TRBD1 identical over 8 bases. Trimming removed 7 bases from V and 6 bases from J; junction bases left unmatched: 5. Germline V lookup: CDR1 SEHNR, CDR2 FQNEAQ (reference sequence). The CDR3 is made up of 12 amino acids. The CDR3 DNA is TGTGCCAGCACGAAAACAGGGGGCGAGCAGTACTTC. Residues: CASTKTGGEQYF.

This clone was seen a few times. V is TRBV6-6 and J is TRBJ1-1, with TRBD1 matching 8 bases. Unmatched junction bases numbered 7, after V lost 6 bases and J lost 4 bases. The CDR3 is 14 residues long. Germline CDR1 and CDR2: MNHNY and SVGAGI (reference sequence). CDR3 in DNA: TGTGCCAGCAGCCCGACAGGGGCGGGCACTGAAGCTTTCTTT. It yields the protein CASSPTGAGTEAFF.